The next 7 T cell receptor beta chains were all read from a single sample in a study of T-cell memory formation after mild COVID-19. Each CDR3 protein gets one entry after TCRdb re-called the 5' RACE reads with MiXCR. The profile shows about 180,000 distinct CDR3 sequences, roughly 20% of them singletons. The sample taken for sequencing was PBMCs or a T cell subset sorted from them (not recorded which). These receptors were obtained from a man between 18 and 29 years old who had mild COVID-19 (a few samples of this study predate the infection). Cell type and time point are not known.

The chain has TRBV3-1 and TRBJ2-3; D call uncertain. CDR1 is LGHDT and CDR2 is YNNKEL in the germline V gene (reference sequence). The CDR3 covers 13 residues. Trimming shortened V by 4 bases and J by 9 bases, and 14 bases separated the two germline ends. CDR3 coding DNA: TGTGCCAGCAGCCCATACGAGACCGGGACGCAGTATTTT. Translation gives CASSPYETGTQYF.

This clonotype occurred a few times. V gene TRBV18 combines with J gene TRBJ1-4; possibly TRBD1 for D (6 bases). The CDR3 spans 13 residues. CDR1 is KGHSH and CDR2 is LQKENI in the germline V gene. V was trimmed by 2 bases and J by 8 bases, leaving 9 bases between them. The CDR3 coding sequence is TGTGCCAGCTCACCAACAGGGATGGAAAAACTGTTTTTT. It is translated as CASSPTGMEKLFF.

CDR3 amino acids: CSARQPGGLETQYF. The CDR3 DNA reads TGCAGTGCTAGGCAACCGGGGGGCTTAGAGACCCAGTACTTC. This chain joins TRBV20-1 and TRBJ2-5; TRBD2 is a possible D gene (7 bases). V dropped 3 bases and J dropped 4 bases, with 15 bases sitting between them. The CDR3 runs to 14 residues. Germline V CDR1 and CDR2: DFQATT, SNEGSKA (reference sequence).

In its sample, this clonotype was seen a few times. The genes are TRBV7-2 and TRBJ1-5, with no clear D. CDR1 is SGHTA, CDR2 FQGNSA, per germline. The V gene lost 1 base and the J gene lost 2 bases, with 9 bases spanning the gap. The CDR3 extends over 15 amino acids. This chain's CDR3 is CASSLGVAGNQPQHF. In DNA form, the CDR3 reads TGTGCCAGCAGCTTAGGGGTGGCAGGCAATCAGCCCCAGCATTTT.

This clonotype appeared once. The V and J genes are TRBV5-5 and TRBJ2-7; TRBD2 might be the D (5 bases). Germline CDR1 SGHKS, CDR2 YYEKEE (reference sequence). The ends were cut back, 0 bases at V and 3 bases at J, with 13 bases in the middle. This CDR3 spans 15 amino acids. CDR3: CASSLVAEAGYEQYV. CDR3 in DNA: TGTGCCAGCAGCTTGGTGGCGGAGGCTGGCTACGAGCAGTACGTC.

This clonotype has a count of ten or more. The V call is TRBV6-2 or TRBV6-3, the J call TRBJ2-4, with no clear D. V lost 6 bases and J 0 bases, leaving 12 bases between the germline ends. Per the germline V gene, CDR1 is MNHEY and CDR2 is SVGEGT. The CDR3 has 15 amino acids. CDR3 protein: CASSPDPSAKNIQYF. The CDR3 region has the DNA TGTGCCAGCAGCCCTGACCCCTCAGCCAAAAACATTCAGTACTTC.

This clonotype was observed at least ten times. This chain joins TRBV3-1 and TRBJ2-3; possible D gene TRBD1, 5 bases. CDR1 is LGHDT, CDR2 YNNKEL, per germline (reference sequence). The CDR3 is 16 amino acids. Trimming took 4 bases from V and 1 from J, leaving 15 bases between them. CDR3 nucleotides: TGTGCCAGCAGCCCCCCCCCTACCAGGGGCACAGATACGCAGTATTTT. Translated: CASSPPPTRGTDTQYF.